These 29 T cell receptor beta chains were sequenced from one sample in a study of blood T cells in healthy people across ages. The second PCR ran about 6 to 12 cycles with a sample-barcoded 5' primer and J-beta primers. TCRdb re-derived calls from the 5' RACE reads in MiXCR, one entry per CDR3 protein. The sample contains 350,000 to 450,000 distinct CDR3 sequences, more than 45% of which appear only once. The material sequenced was blood. The source is a man between 60 and 75 years old in good health.

This clonotype was observed at least ten times. This sequence joins TRBV11-2 and TRBJ1-2; D perhaps matches TRBD1 (5 bases). This CDR3 comprises 15 residues. V lost 1 base and J 0 bases, leaving 9 bases between the germline ends. CDR1 is SGHAT, CDR2 FQNNGV, per germline. This CDR3 reads CASSLGPGPNYGYTF. CDR3 in DNA: TGTGCCAGCAGCTTAGGCCCGGGACCTAACTATGGCTACACCTTC.

The chain is built from TRBV27 and TRBJ2-7, with D perhaps TRBD1 (7 bases). The ends were cut back, 5 bases at V and 3 bases at J, with 14 bases in the middle. The CDR3 is made up of 14 amino acids. CDR1 is MNHEY and CDR2 is SMNVEV in the germline V gene (reference sequence). The CDR3 sequence is CASSGRDSLYEQYF. The CDR3 DNA follows: TGTGCCAGCAGTGGGCGGGACAGTCTCTACGAGCAGTACTTC.

The CDR3 protein is CASSPDVELFF. The CDR3 DNA sequence: TGTGCCAGCAGCCCCGACGTGGAGCTGTTTTTT. The chain is built from TRBV7-8 and TRBJ2-2, with D unresolved. This CDR3 has 11 amino acids. In germline, CDR1 is SGHVS, CDR2 FQNEAQ. Trimming took 5 bases from V and 10 from J, leaving 8 bases between them.

The chain uses TRBV12-3 or TRBV12-4 and TRBJ1-2, with D possibly being TRBD1 (6 bases). The CDR3 loop spans 12 amino acids. Trimming took 2 bases from V and 8 from J, leaving 9 bases between them. This chain's CDR3 is CASSLTGKGYTF. CDR3 nucleotides: TGTGCCAGCAGTTTAACAGGGAAGGGCTACACCTTC.

V is TRBV2 and J is TRBJ2-5, with D possibly TRBD2 on 5 matching bases. Per germline, CDR1 SNHLY and CDR2 FYNNEI. The CDR3 has 15 residues. V gave up 11 bases and J gave up 2 bases, with 21 bases separating them. The CDR3 DNA is TGTGCCGGCACCTTGGGCATAGCGCCACAAGAGACCCAGTACTTC. This codes for CAGTLGIAPQETQYF. The whole variable domain, filled in from reference TRBV2 and TRBJ2-5, reads EPEVTQTPSHQVTQMGQEVILRCVPISNHLYFYWYRQILGQKVEFLVSFYNNEISEKSEIFDDQFSVERPDGSNFTLKIRSTKLEDSAMYFCAGTLGIAPQETQYFGPGTRLLVL.

The chain has TRBV11-2 and TRBJ2-1; TRBD2 agrees at 13 bases. Germline trimming cut 3 bases from V and 6 bases from J; bases unmatched to any gene: 20. Germline V gives CDR1 SGHAT, CDR2 FQNNGV. The CDR3 contains 21 residues. The CDR3 protein is CASSLPNPGLAGVKGVNEQFF. The CDR3 DNA follows: TGTGCCAGCAGCTTGCCCAACCCCGGACTAGCGGGAGTCAAGGGAGTCAATGAGCAGTTCTTC. The full variable domain, with the rest looked up from reference TRBV11-2 and TRBJ2-1, is EAGVAQSPRYKIIEKRQSVAFWCNPISGHATLYWYQQILGQGPKLLIQFQNNGVVDDSQLPKDRFSAERLKGVDSTLKIQPAKLEDSAVYLCASSLPNPGLAGVKGVNEQFFGPGTRLTVL.

In this sample, this clonotype turned up once. The rearrangement uses TRBV5-1 and TRBJ2-7, with 10 bases aligning to TRBD2. Per germline, CDR1 SGHRS and CDR2 YFSETQ. V gave up 2 bases and J gave up 6 bases; unmatched junction bases: 5. This CDR3 comprises 14 residues. The CDR3 region is CASSFTSGKLEQYF. CDR3 nucleotides: TGCGCCAGCAGCTTTACTAGCGGGAAGCTCGAGCAGTACTTC.

This chain connects TRBV12-3 or TRBV12-4 to TRBJ2-4, with TRBD1 matching 7 bases. This CDR3 is built from 13 residues. V dropped 5 bases and J dropped 4; count of bases not matched to a gene: 2. CDR3 amino acids: CASSRQGKNIQYF. The CDR3 DNA follows: TGTGCCAGCAGTCGACAGGGAAAAAACATTCAGTACTTC.

This chain uses TRBV7-6 with TRBJ2-1, with a weak D call TRBD2 (7 bases). This CDR3 spans 14 amino acids. Germline V gives CDR1 SGHVS, CDR2 FNYEAQ. Trimming shortened V by 1 base and J by 12 bases, and 16 bases separated the two germline ends. The CDR3 reads CASSLVEGGSRQFF. As DNA, the CDR3 is TGTGCCAGCAGCTTAGTAGAGGGGGGGTCTCGGCAGTTCTTC.

V and J are TRBV21-1 and TRBJ2-5; TRBD1 is the table's D call, not checked against the DNA. The DNA end favors TRBJ2-7, so the J call may be wrong. TRBV21-1 is a listed pseudogene. The CDR3 runs to 15 residues. The DNA for the CDR3 is TGTGCCAGCAGCCACTCAACGGCCGGGGTCTACGAGCAGTACTTC. This gives the protein CASSHSTAGVYEQYF.

The chain links TRBV7-2 to TRBJ1-5, with D unclear. Trimming took off 1 base at V and 0 bases at J, with 10 bases between the two ends. The CDR3 is 16 amino acids. Germline assignment: CDR1 SGHTA and CDR2 FQGNSA. The CDR3 here is CASSLEAGYSNQPQHF. The CDR3, as DNA: TGTGCCAGCAGCTTAGAAGCGGGATATAGCAATCAGCCCCAGCATTTT.

This chain links TRBV15 with TRBJ2-3; TRBD1 might be the D (6 bases). In germline, CDR1 is LNHNV, CDR2 YYDKDF (reference sequence). CDR3 length equals 16 residues. Trimming pared 5 bases from V and 3 bases from J, leaving 18 bases between. DNA for the CDR3: TGTGCCACCAGCGATTACGGGGAAGGGGGAACAGATACGCAGTATTTT. It yields the protein CATSDYGEGGTDTQYF. Using reference TRBV15 and TRBJ2-3 for the parts outside the CDR3, the full variable domain is DAMVIQNPRYQVTQFGKPVTLSCSQTLNHNVMYWYQQKSSQAPKLLFHYYDKDFNNEADTPDNFQSRRPNTSFCFLDIRSPGLGDTAMYLCATSDYGEGGTDTQYFGPGTRLTVL.

The table lists this clonotype with many counts. The chain employs TRBV29-1 and TRBJ2-1, with 12 bases fitting TRBD2. After removal of 0 bases from V and 15 bases from J, the junction contained 9 bases not matched to a gene. The CDR3 covers 14 residues. The germline V gene has CDR1 SQVTM and CDR2 ANQGSEA. CDR3 nucleotide sequence: TGCAGCGTTGAAGATCAACTAGCGGGAGGTTTGCTGTTCTTC. This gives the protein CSVEDQLAGGLLFF.

This clonotype showed up many times. The rearrangement joins TRBV6-5 to TRBJ2-7; unclear D gene. The CDR3 has 12 amino acids. The V end was cut by 8 bases, the J end by 6 bases, with 14 bases between. CDR1 and CDR2 (germline): MNHEY, SVGAGI. CDR3 DNA: TGTGCCAGCTCGTCCTCTGTTTCCGAGCAGTACTTC. This translates into CASSSSVSEQYF.

This chain uses TRBV10-3 with TRBJ2-5; 12 nucleotides agree with TRBD1. With 0 bases clipped from V and 5 bases from J, the junction kept 10 bases outside the gene matches. Germline lookup yields CDR1 ENHRY and CDR2 SYGVKD. The CDR3 has 18 amino acids. Written as DNA, the CDR3 is TGTGCCATCAGTGAGTCACCCGGGACAGGGGGCTCAAGGGAGACCCAGTACTTC. It encodes CAISESPGTGGSRETQYF.

The chain joins TRBV29-1 to TRBJ2-1; 9 bases map to TRBD1. Germline lookup yields CDR1 SQVTM and CDR2 ANQGSEA. The V segment lost 4 bases and the J segment 6 bases; nucleotides outside the gene matches: 4. The CDR3 length is 13 residues. The CDR3 region has the DNA TGCAGCGTTGCGGGACAGGGCTTCAATGAGCAGTTCTTC. It encodes CSVAGQGFNEQFF.

This sequence joins TRBV27 and TRBJ2-7, with D possibly called TRBD1 or TRBD2 (5 bases each). The V and J ends lost 6 bases and 2 bases respectively, with 17 bases between them. This CDR3 is built from 15 residues. The V gene's germline CDR1 is MNHEY and CDR2 SMNVEV (reference sequence). CDR3 protein: CASSPGTSNAYEQYF. In nucleotides, the CDR3 is TGTGCCAGCAGCCCAGGGACCTCGAACGCCTACGAGCAGTACTTC.

The rearrangement joins TRBV27 to TRBJ2-7; TRBD1 agrees at 10 bases. The CDR3 has 14 amino acids. Germline CDR1 MNHEY, CDR2 SMNVEV (reference sequence). Unmatched junction bases numbered 6, after V lost 5 bases and J lost 5 bases. In DNA, the CDR3 is TGTGCCAGCAGTGACCGGGACAGGGGCGACGAGCAGTACTTC. This gives the protein CASSDRDRGDEQYF.

This sequence joins TRBV7-9 and TRBJ2-5; 8 nucleotides agree with TRBD1. The J call is doubtful: the DNA matches TRBJ2-7 better. CDR1 SEHNR and CDR2 FQNEAQ come from the germline V gene (reference sequence). The CDR3 totals 13 residues. For the CDR3, the DNA is TGTGCCAGCAGCCTGACAGGGGTCCACGAGCAGTACTTC. It translates to CASSLTGVHEQYF.

The rearrangement uses TRBV7-2 and TRBJ2-4; 9 bases line up with TRBD2. The DNA matches TRBJ2-7 better at its end, which makes the J call doubtful. The CDR3 has 15 amino acids. CDR1 and CDR2 (germline): SGHTA, FQGNSA. CDR3 nucleotides: TGTGCCAGCAGCTTACGCGCGGGAGGGGGCAACGAGCAGTACTTC. Translating it yields CASSLRAGGGNEQYF.

This chain links TRBV28 with TRBJ1-5; D remains ambiguous. Germline V gene lookup returns CDR1 MDHEN and CDR2 SYDVKM. The germline V and J ends were trimmed by 5 bases and 5 bases, with 7 bases remaining between them. There are 12 residues in the CDR3. In DNA, the CDR3 is TGTGCCAGCAGTCCCCCTCATCAGCCCCAGCATTTT. It is translated as CASSPPHQPQHF. The variable domain in full, completed from reference TRBV28 and TRBJ1-5, reads DVKVTQSSRYLVKRTGEKVFLECVQDMDHENMFWYRQDPGLGLRLIYFSYDVKMKEKGDIPEGYSVSREKKERFSLILESASTNQTSMYLCASSPPHQPQHFGDGTRLSIL.

V usage is TRBV29-1 and J usage is TRBJ2-5; D might be TRBD1 (7 bases). Per the germline V gene, CDR1 is SQVTM and CDR2 is ANQGSEA. The CDR3 totals 12 residues. Trimming removed 7 bases from V and 11 bases from J, with 20 bases in between. The CDR3 sequence: CSGIDRVGGQYF. In nucleotides, the CDR3 is TGCAGCGGGATCGACAGGGTTGGAGGGCAGTACTTC. The full variable domain, in which reference TRBV29-1 and TRBJ2-5 provide the parts outside the CDR3, is SAVISQKPSRDICQRGTSLTIQCQVDSQVTMMFWYRQQPGQSLTLIATANQGSEATYESGFVIDKFPISRPNLTFSTLTVSNMSPEDSSIYLCSGIDRVGGQYFGPGTRLLVL.

The chain joins TRBV5-1 to TRBJ2-3, with 14 bases matching TRBD2. The CDR3 contains 17 residues. Looked up from germline, CDR1 is SGHRS and CDR2 is YFSETQ. The V gene end was trimmed by 4 bases and the J gene end by 3 bases; junction bases not matched to a gene: 7. Here the CDR3 DNA reads TGCGCCAGCAGCCAACGACTAGCGGGGGGGCCGACAGATACGCAGTATTTT. This translates into CASSQRLAGGPTDTQYF.

This clonotype was found many times. J is TRBJ2-1 and V is TRBV19; perhaps TRBD2 as D (5 bases). V was pared by 1 base and J by 5 bases, with 9 bases between. The germline CDR1 and CDR2 sequences are LNHDA and SQIVND (reference sequence). The CDR3 covers 14 residues. CDR3 DNA: TGTGCCAGTAGTATAGTAGGAGGTAACAATGAGCAGTTCTTC. This encodes CASSIVGGNNEQFF.

This clonotype was counted many times. This sequence joins TRBV7-2 and TRBJ2-5; 8 bases agree with TRBD1. Trimming cost V 5 bases and J 5 bases; bases outside gene matches: 1. Looked up from germline, CDR1 is SGHTA and CDR2 is FQGNSA. The CDR3 runs 12 residues. The CDR3 DNA is TGTGCCAGCAGCAACAGGGGGGAGACCCAGTACTTC. Translated, it gives CASSNRGETQYF. The full variable domain, completed using reference TRBV7-2 and TRBJ2-5, is GAGVSQSPSNKVTEKGKDVELRCDPISGHTALYWYRQSLGQGLEFLIYFQGNSAPDKSGLPSDRFSAERTGGSVSTLTIQRTQQEDSAVYLCASSNRGETQYFGPGTRLLVL.

This clonotype was recorded a few times. The V gene is TRBV5-6, the J gene TRBJ2-7; possibly TRBD2 for D (5 bases). Per the germline V gene, CDR1 is SGHDT and CDR2 is YYEEEE. Trimming shortened V by 1 base and J by 0 bases, and 11 bases separated the two germline ends. The CDR3 covers 15 residues. The CDR3 loop is CASSLPSKISYEQYF. The DNA for the CDR3 is TGTGCCAGCAGCTTGCCTAGCAAGATCTCCTACGAGCAGTACTTC.

In this sample, this clonotype turned up a few times. V and J are TRBV20-1 and TRBJ2-3; tentatively, D is TRBD2 (6 bases). V was cut by 5 bases and J by 0 bases, with 15 bases left in between. CDR3 length: 15 amino acids. Germline CDR1 reads DFQATT; CDR2 reads SNEGSKA (reference sequence). The CDR3 reads CSAPRGGISTDTQYF. The CDR3 nucleotides are TGCAGTGCTCCGAGGGGCGGGATCAGCACAGATACGCAGTATTTT.

About this clonotype: Its ends do not fully match the called genes, so a read error is possible. The chain recombines TRBV7-2 with TRBJ2-5, with D possibly TRBD2 on 7 matching bases. The CDR3 contains 14 residues. CDR1 and CDR2 from the germline V gene are SGHTA and FQGNSA. In nucleotides, the CDR3 is TGTGCCGGCAGCCACCCTGGGGGGGCGCGGGAGCAGTACTTC. It encodes CAGSHPGGAREQYF.

This clonotype was seen a few times. Since a much larger clone is just one base distant, this may be a read error. The chain recombines TRBV29-1 with TRBJ2-7; D may be TRBD1 (5 bases). Trimming pared 8 bases from V and 0 bases from J, leaving 17 bases between. Germline assignment: CDR1 SQVTM and CDR2 ANQGSEA. The CDR3 sequence is 14 residues long. The CDR3 sequence: CSTSDSLDSYEQYF. As DNA, the CDR3 is TGCAGCACATCAGACAGCCTAGACTCCTACGAGCAGTACTTC.